This TCR beta chain is drawn from a study of T cell repertoires in cytomegalovirus infection. Whole-study context: CMV infection together with matching HLA type was indicated by public TCR beta signatures. Whole-study findings and limits: HLA-C-restricted CMV-specific TCR beta clonotypes prevailed in the ex vivo response. Identification of carriers of CMV plus the relevant HLA was performed using cumulative public TCR beta family frequency.

TCRdb passed the reads through MiXCR, listing each CDR3 protein once. The sample lists over 100,000 distinct CDR3 sequences; approximately 15% were seen once. This clonotype occurred many times. The antigen is not known. Sequencing was performed on PBMCs. The receptor was derived from a human donor in good health (CMV status not recorded). Some clones in this sample may be carry-over from other donors' samples.

CDR3 DNA sequence: TGTGCCAGCAGCTTAGGACAGCAATCAGTCGCCCAGCATTTT. Residues: CASSLGQQSVAQHF. The chain uses TRBV7-2 and TRBJ1-5, with D tentatively TRBD1 (5 bases). The germline CDR1 and CDR2 sequences are SGHTA and FQGNSA. V lost 1 base and J lost 11, with 15 bases in between. The CDR3 is 14 amino acids. Supplemented by reference TRBV7-2 and TRBJ1-5, the full variable domain reads GAGVSQSPSNKVTEKGKDVELRCDPISGHTALYWYRQSLGQGLEFLIYFQGNSAPDKSGLPSDRFSAERTGGSVSTLTIQRTQQEDSAVYLCASSLGQQSVAQHFGDGTRLSIL.